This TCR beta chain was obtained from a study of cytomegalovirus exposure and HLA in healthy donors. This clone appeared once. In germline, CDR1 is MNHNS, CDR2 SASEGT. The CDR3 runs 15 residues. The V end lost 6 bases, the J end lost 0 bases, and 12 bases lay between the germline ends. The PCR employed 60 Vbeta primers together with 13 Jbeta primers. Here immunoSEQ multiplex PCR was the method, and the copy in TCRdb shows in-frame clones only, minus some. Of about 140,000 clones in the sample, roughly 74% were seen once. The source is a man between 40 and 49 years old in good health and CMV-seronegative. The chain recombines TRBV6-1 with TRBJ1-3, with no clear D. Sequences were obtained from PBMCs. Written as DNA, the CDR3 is TGTGCCAGCAGGGCTCCGGGGTCCTCTGGAAACACCATATATTTT. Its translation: CASRAPGSSGNTIYF.